This record covers a single T cell receptor (beta chain). This sample is drawn from a study of T cells in localized non-small cell lung cancer. Sequencing was performed with immunoSEQ multiplex PCR; in TCRdb, only in-frame clones are kept and a portion is missing. The data contain roughly 26,000 clones, around nine tenths of them singletons. The CDR3 is made up of 15 amino acids. Germline CDR1 SGHVS, CDR2 FNYEAQ. Trimming removed 6 bases from V and 0 bases from J; junction bases left unmatched: 3. This TCR derives from a female donor over 55 with stage II squamous cell lung carcinoma. The chain joins TRBV7-6 to TRBJ2-2, with TRBD2 matching over 8 bases. The starting material was peripheral blood, obtained before any cancer treatment. The CDR3 nucleotides read TGTGCCAGCAGTCAGGGACTAGCGAACACCGGGGAGCTGTTTTTT. It is translated as CASSQGLANTGELFF.